A single sample is the source of the 19 T cell receptor beta chains below, sequenced in a study of cytomegalovirus exposure and HLA in healthy donors. The PCR employed 60 Vbeta primers together with 13 Jbeta primers. The repertoire was sequenced with immunoSEQ multiplex PCR; TCRdb's copy has only in-frame clones and lacks some. This sample yields about 82,000 clones, of which approximately 80% are seen a single time; 2.5% to 4% belongs to the top ten. Input material: PBMCs. The receptors here all came from a man aged 45 to 65 in good health and CMV-seronegative.

With regard to this clone: Mismatch with germline at one junction end may stem from a read error. This chain joins TRBV7-9 and TRBJ2-3; 7 positions agree with TRBD1. Germline CDR1 and CDR2: SEHNR and FQNEAQ (reference sequence). This CDR3 comprises 14 residues. The CDR3 spells CSSSRTGSTDTQYF. CDR3 sequence (DNA): TGTTCCAGCAGTCGGACAGGAAGCACAGATACGCAGTATTTT.

The DNA of the CDR3 is TGTGCCAGCAGCTTTTCGGGTTCGAGCTCCTACAATGAGCAGTTCTTC. It encodes CASSFSGSSSYNEQFF. The chain employs TRBV11-2 and TRBJ2-1, with unresolved D. The CDR3 is made up of 16 amino acids. The V end lost 3 bases, the J end lost 0 bases, and 12 bases lay between the germline ends. The germline gives CDR1 SGHAT, CDR2 FQNNGV. Based on the CDR3 plus reference TRBV11-2 and TRBJ2-1, the full variable domain is EAGVAQSPRYKIIEKRQSVAFWCNPISGHATLYWYQQILGQGPKLLIQFQNNGVVDDSQLPKDRFSAERLKGVDSTLKIQPAKLEDSAVYLCASSFSGSSSYNEQFFGPGTRLTVL.

This clone was counted a few times. This rearrangement joins TRBV7-8 to TRBJ2-5; D is ambiguous. Per the germline V gene, CDR1 is SGHVS and CDR2 is FQNEAQ. This CDR3 spans 14 amino acids. The V end was cut by 11 bases, the J end by 0 bases, with 16 bases between. CDR3 in amino acids: CALRGPSYQETQYF. The CDR3 coding sequence is TGTGCCTTGAGAGGCCCATCCTACCAAGAGACCCAGTACTTC. Supplemented by reference TRBV7-8 and TRBJ2-5, the full variable domain reads GAGVSQSPRYKVAKRGQDVALRCDPISGHVSLFWYQQALGQGPEFLTYFQNEAQLDKSGLPSDRFFAERPEGSVSTLKIQRTQQEDSAVYLCALRGPSYQETQYFGPGTRLLVL.

V usage is TRBV5-6 and J usage is TRBJ1-2; D not resolved. The CDR3 loop spans 16 amino acids. V was cut by 3 bases and J by 1 base, with 16 bases left in between. CDR1 SGHDT and CDR2 YYEEEE come from the germline V gene. The CDR3 DNA follows: TGTGCCAGCAGCTCCGTGAGCCTTAGAATTAACTATGGCTACACCTTC. It encodes CASSSVSLRINYGYTF. Together with reference TRBV5-6 and TRBJ1-2, the CDR3 gives the full variable domain: DAGVTQSPTHLIKTRGQQVTLRCSPKSGHDTVSWYQQALGQGPQFIFQYYEEEERQRGNFPDRFSGHQFPNYSSELNVNALLLGDSALYLCASSSVSLRINYGYTFGSGTRLTVV.

The chain carries TRBV7-6 and TRBJ2-2; a weak D match, TRBD1 (6 bases). This CDR3 contains 16 residues. In germline, CDR1 is SGHVS, CDR2 FNYEAQ. V lost 3 bases and J 0 bases, leaving 11 bases between the germline ends. CDR3 residues: CASSLGADANTGELFF. The CDR3 region has the DNA TGTGCCAGCAGCTTGGGGGCGGACGCGAACACCGGGGAGCTGTTTTTT.

The chain recombines TRBV9 with TRBJ1-1; 7 bases are shared with TRBD1. Germline-derived CDR1 and CDR2 are SGDLS and YYNGEE. V was clipped by 2 bases and J by 3 bases; unmatched bases: 4. The CDR3 sequence is 14 residues long. The CDR3 DNA reads as TGTGCCAGCAGCGTCACAGGGGAGGACACTGAAGCTTTCTTT. It specifies CASSVTGEDTEAFF.

The chain has TRBV5-6 and TRBJ1-2, with D perhaps matching TRBD1 (5 bases). V was cut by 1 base and J by 0 bases, with 7 bases left in between. Germline-derived CDR1 and CDR2 are SGHDT and YYEEEE. CDR3 length: 14 amino acids. CDR3 coding DNA: TGTGCCAGCAGCTTGCAGGGCCCTAACTATGGCTACACCTTC. Protein sequence: CASSLQGPNYGYTF. Complete variable domain (other parts from reference TRBV5-6 and TRBJ1-2): DAGVTQSPTHLIKTRGQQVTLRCSPKSGHDTVSWYQQALGQGPQFIFQYYEEEERQRGNFPDRFSGHQFPNYSSELNVNALLLGDSALYLCASSLQGPNYGYTFGSGTRLTVV.

The chain links TRBV7-9 to TRBJ2-1; TRBD2 matches at 9 bases. The CDR3 runs to 15 residues. The V segment lost 5 bases and the J segment 8 bases; nucleotides outside the gene matches: 10. The germline V gene has CDR1 SEHNR and CDR2 FQNEAQ (reference sequence). CDR3 region: CASSQRKGLADEQFF. CDR3 nucleotides: TGTGCCAGCAGCCAGAGAAAGGGACTAGCCGATGAGCAGTTCTTC. Complete variable domain (other parts from reference TRBV7-9 and TRBJ2-1): DTGVSQNPRHKITKRGQNVTFRCDPISEHNRLYWYRQTLGQGPEFLTYFQNEAQLEKSRLLSDRFSAERPKGSFSTLEIQRTEQGDSAMYLCASSQRKGLADEQFFGPGTRLTVL.

This clone was observed once. The rearrangement links TRBV9 to TRBJ2-1; D is possibly TRBD2 (6 bases). The CDR3 covers 14 residues. CDR1 SGDLS and CDR2 YYNGEE come from the germline V gene. Trimming left V 3 bases short and J 7 bases short, with 14 bases between. In DNA form, the CDR3 reads TGTGCCAGCAGCGCGGGACTCCCGGGGAATGAGCAGTTCTTC. This sequence encodes CASSAGLPGNEQFF.

J is TRBJ2-1 and V is TRBV7-3; 14 bases map to TRBD2. Germline V gene lookup returns CDR1 SGHTA and CDR2 FQGTGA. The CDR3 is made up of 19 amino acids. Trimming took 4 bases from V and 0 from J; bases not matched to a gene: 8. In DNA, the CDR3 is TGTGCCAGCAGCTCAAGGACTAGCGGGGGGCTGAGCTCCTACAATGAGCAGTTCTTC. Translation: CASSSRTSGGLSSYNEQFF.

The V gene is TRBV2, the J gene TRBJ1-2, with TRBD1 matching 7 bases. Germline loops: CDR1 SNHLY, CDR2 FYNNEI. The V segment lost 6 bases and the J segment 4 bases; nucleotides outside the gene matches: 11. The CDR3 contains 15 residues. CDR3 in DNA: TGTGCCAGCAGAGAGACCACAGGGGCAATCTATGGCTACACCTTC. This gives the protein CASRETTGAIYGYTF.

The chain uses TRBV14 and TRBJ1-1; no clear D. Between the trimmed V and J ends, which lost 4 bases and 4 bases, there was a span of 7 bases. CDR1 is SGHDN, CDR2 FVKESK, per germline. This CDR3 comprises 12 residues. CDR3 loop: CASSRGPTEAFF. In DNA form, the CDR3 reads TGTGCCAGCAGCCGAGGGCCCACTGAAGCTTTCTTT. Full variable domain (missing parts from reference TRBV14 and TRBJ1-1): EAGVTQFPSHSVIEKGQTVTLRCDPISGHDNLYWYRRVMGKEIKFLLHFVKESKQDESGMPNNRFLAERTGGTYSTLKVQPAELEDSGVYFCASSRGPTEAFFGQGTRLTVV.

This rearrangement joins TRBV9 to TRBJ2-2; 8 positions agree with TRBD2. Germline V lookup: CDR1 SGDLS, CDR2 YYNGEE. With V trimmed by 2 bases and J by 0 bases, 6 bases remained unmatched. This CDR3 region has 17 residues. The chain's CDR3 is CASSVQAGDPNTGELFF. The CDR3, as DNA: TGTGCCAGCAGCGTGCAAGCGGGGGACCCGAACACCGGGGAGCTGTTTTTT.

This chain connects TRBV28 to TRBJ1-4; 10 bases map to TRBD1. The CDR3 sequence is 16 residues long. The ends lost 6 bases at V and 6 bases at J; junction bases unmatched: 10. CDR1 is MDHEN and CDR2 is SYDVKM in the germline V gene. The CDR3, as DNA: TGTGCCAGCAGCTACACTTTTGGGACAGGGGATGAAAAACTGTTTTTT. Protein: CASSYTFGTGDEKLFF.

This chain links TRBV9 with TRBJ1-1, with D hard to call. Trimming took off 4 bases at V and 1 base at J, with 11 bases between the two ends. The CDR3 consists of 14 residues. Germline CDR1 and CDR2: SGDLS and YYNGEE. CDR3 residues: CASSPGRGNTEAFF. CDR3 sequence (DNA): TGTGCCAGCAGCCCGGGCCGGGGGAACACTGAAGCTTTCTTT.

This clone showed up just once. The chain couples TRBV11-3 to TRBJ2-2; a possible D gene is TRBD2 (6 bases). V lost 6 bases to trimming and J lost 2 bases, with 13 bases between them. Germline lookup yields CDR1 SGHNT and CDR2 YENEEA. The CDR3 has 15 residues. The chain's CDR3 is CASSPTAGNTGELFF. The CDR3 coding sequence is TGTGCCAGCAGTCCAACCGCGGGAAACACCGGGGAGCTGTTTTTT.

This clone was counted only a few times. V and J are TRBV5-1 and TRBJ2-7; D possibly corresponds to TRBD1 (5 bases). The germline V gene encodes CDR1 SGHRS and CDR2 YFSETQ. V lost 4 bases and J lost 9, with 17 bases in between. CDR3 length: 13 amino acids. The chain's CDR3 is CASSGSQGSWQYF. The CDR3 DNA reads TGCGCCAGCAGCGGAAGTCAGGGTTCGTGGCAGTACTTC. Variable domain in full (rest from reference TRBV5-1 and TRBJ2-7): KAGVTQTPRYLIKTRGQQVTLSCSPISGHRSVSWYQQTPGQGLQFLFEYFSETQRNKGNFPGRFSGRQFSNSRSEMNVSTLELGDSALYLCASSGSQGSWQYFGPGTRLTVT.

The chain employs TRBV19 and TRBJ2-3; TRBD1 matches at 9 bases. This CDR3 has 16 amino acids. Looked up from germline, CDR1 is LNHDA and CDR2 is SQIVND (reference sequence). J was trimmed by 4 bases and V by 5 bases; bases with no gene match: 10. The CDR3 is CASSHIRGQGPDTQYF. DNA of the CDR3: TGTGCCAGTAGTCACATTAGGGGACAGGGACCAGATACGCAGTATTTT.

This chain connects TRBV15 to TRBJ1-1; D not certain. CDR3 length: 12 amino acids. Looked up from germline, CDR1 is LNHNV and CDR2 is YYDKDF (reference sequence). Trimming left V 8 bases short and J 1 base short, with 8 bases between. CDR3 sequence reads: CATAEKNTEAFF. CDR3 sequence (DNA): TGTGCCACCGCGGAAAAGAACACTGAAGCTTTCTTT.